The 11 T cell receptor beta chains reported below all come from one sample, sequenced in a study of shared clonotypes between healthy human individuals. Assay used: immunoSEQ multiplex PCR; TCRdb lists only in-frame clones, some missing. This table has more than 2 million clones, 85% to 95% appearing once. The sequencing sample was made of naive CD4+ T cells sorted from blood. This sample's subset: CD45RA+ positively selected. These TCRs come from a young man in good health.

The chain uses TRBV5-1 and TRBJ2-5; unclear D gene. Trimming stripped 0 bases from V and 4 bases from J, with 10 bases between. Germline CDR1 and CDR2: SGHRS and YFSETQ. This CDR3 has 14 amino acids. The CDR3, as DNA: TGCGCCAGCAGCTTGGACAGTTGGACAGAGACCCAGTACTTC. Translation gives CASSLDSWTETQYF.

This clone was observed a single time. This chain connects TRBV7-3 to TRBJ2-7; D remains unclear. The germline gives CDR1 SGHTA, CDR2 FQGTGA. There are 19 residues in the CDR3. V gave up 5 bases and J gave up 3 bases, with 29 bases separating them. The CDR3 is CASSQQPQQTLRVGYEQYF. The DNA for the CDR3 is TGTGCCAGCAGCCAACAACCCCAACAGACGTTAAGGGTGGGCTACGAGCAGTACTTC.

V gene TRBV5-6 combines with J gene TRBJ1-4; 8 bases map to TRBD1. Germline CDR1 reads SGHDT; CDR2 reads YYEEEE. J gave up 8 bases and V 3 bases, and 6 bases lay outside the gene matches. This CDR3 spans 14 amino acids. CDR3 amino acids: CASSSTGDDEKLFF. CDR3 nucleotides: TGTGCCAGCAGCTCGACAGGGGATGACGAAAAACTGTTTTTT.

The chain uses TRBV28 and TRBJ1-1; D may be TRBD1 (6 bases). The V gene's germline CDR1 is MDHEN and CDR2 SYDVKM. The ends were cut back, 7 bases at V and 9 bases at J, with 15 bases in the middle. The CDR3 is 12 residues long. This CDR3 is CASNIGGQKAFF. The CDR3 DNA reads TGTGCCAGCAACATCGGCGGACAGAAAGCTTTCTTT.

The V gene is TRBV28, the J gene TRBJ1-4; 9 positions match TRBD1. The CDR3 is 15 residues long. Germline V gene lookup returns CDR1 MDHEN and CDR2 SYDVKM. J gave up 7 bases and V 4 bases, and 7 bases lay outside the gene matches. CDR3 sequence (DNA): TGTGCCAGCAGTTCTACAGGGGGCCTAAGTGAAAAACTGTTTTTT. Its translation: CASSSTGGLSEKLFF.

As to this clone: The same CDR3 also results from other DNA sequences found in this sample. The chain has TRBV28 and TRBJ1-1; 8 nucleotides agree with TRBD1. V lost 5 bases to trimming and J lost 4 bases; unmatched junction nucleotides: 3. The CDR3 length is 13 residues. Germline values: CDR1 MDHEN, CDR2 SYDVKM. Written as DNA, the CDR3 is TGTGCCAGCAGTCTACAGGGGGGCACTGAAGCTTTCTTT. Protein sequence: CASSLQGGTEAFF. Filled out from reference TRBV28 and TRBJ1-1, the complete variable domain reads DVKVTQSSRYLVKRTGEKVFLECVQDMDHENMFWYRQDPGLGLRLIYFSYDVKMKEKGDIPEGYSVSREKKERFSLILESASTNQTSMYLCASSLQGGTEAFFGQGTRLTVV.

This rearrangement joins TRBV5-1 to TRBJ1-3, with TRBD1 as a possible D gene (5 bases). Germline CDR1 reads SGHRS; CDR2 reads YFSETQ. The CDR3 is 15 amino acids. V lost 5 bases to trimming and J lost 0 bases, with 12 bases between them. The CDR3 here is CASSDSGNSGNTIYF. The CDR3 bases are TGCGCCAGCAGTGACAGTGGGAACTCTGGAAACACCATATATTTT.

In regard to this clone: At the DNA level, this CDR3 is encoded by other sequences in the same sample as well. The V call is TRBV30, the J call TRBJ2-5; 15 bases fit TRBD2. CDR3 length: 15 amino acids. Germline CDR1 GTSNPN, CDR2 SVGIG (reference sequence). Trimming at V came to 2 bases and at J to 5 bases, leaving 3 bases not matched to a gene. The CDR3 sequence is CAWSFGTSGGETQYF. The CDR3 DNA reads as TGTGCCTGGAGTTTCGGGACTAGCGGGGGGGAGACCCAGTACTTC.

As regards this clone: Other DNA sequences in this specimen translate into the identical CDR3. The chain couples TRBV7-2 to TRBJ2-3; possible D gene TRBD2, 6 bases. Trimming cost V 6 bases and J 3 bases, with 13 bases left between them. Germline assignment: CDR1 SGHTA and CDR2 FQGNSA. The CDR3 runs to 14 residues. The CDR3 DNA reads as TGTGCCAGCAGTCCCGGGCTAGCGACAGATACGCAGTATTTT. Protein: CASSPGLATDTQYF.

The chain joins TRBV21-1 to TRBJ1-6. TRBV21-1 is marked as a pseudogene. The CDR3 spans 19 residues. The CDR3 nucleotides read TGTGCCAGCAGCAACGGGGGGGAGACCTGTAGCTCCTATAATTCACCCCTCCACTTT. Its translation is CASSNGGETCSSYNSPLHF.

The chain is built from TRBV2 and TRBJ1-1; D may be TRBD1 (5 bases). The CDR3 contains 13 residues. Germline V gene data show CDR1 as SNHLY and CDR2 as FYNNEI. Trimming removed 4 bases at V and 6 bases at J, with 12 bases between. Written as DNA, the CDR3 is TGTGCCAGCAGTGCAGGGACGGTCCCTGAAGCTTTCTTT. Translating gives CASSAGTVPEAFF. Full variable domain (outside the CDR3, taken from reference TRBV2 and TRBJ1-1): EPEVTQTPSHQVTQMGQEVILRCVPISNHLYFYWYRQILGQKVEFLVSFYNNEISEKSEIFDDQFSVERPDGSNFTLKIRSTKLEDSAMYFCASSAGTVPEAFFGQGTRLTVV.